These 26 T cell receptor beta chains came from one sample sequenced in a study of T cell repertoires in cytomegalovirus infection (dated by TCRdb to between 2019 and 2020). Sequencing was carried out with an Illumina HiSeq 1500. TCRdb ran its own pipeline on the public reads, namely fastp trimming at Q25 and MiXCR clone calling, and kept in-frame beta chains. Rows are unified per CDR3 protein, each entry keeping the most common DNA and genes. Across this sample there are about 830,000 distinct CDR3 sequences, with about 30% seen only once. The ten most abundant clones make up around 12% of the sample. Explained via the paper, the treatment or condition label denotes: in vitro stimulation with specific CMV peptide epitopes to enrich CMV-specific T cells. These receptors have no known antigen. The source was cultured CD8+ T cells from PBMCs, collected from culture after CMV antigen stimulation. The receptors here all came from a human donor in good health (CMV status not recorded). Some clones in this sample may be carry-over from other donors' samples.

This clonotype turned up a few times. The gene calls are TRBV19 and TRBJ1-4; D unclear. Per the germline V gene, CDR1 is LNHDA and CDR2 is SQIVND (reference sequence). This CDR3 spans 15 amino acids. The V gene lost 3 bases and the J gene lost 2 bases, with 10 bases spanning the gap. The CDR3 nucleotides are TGTGCCAGTAGTATTTTAGGAGGGACTAATGAAAAACTGTTTTTT. Protein sequence: CASSILGGTNEKLFF.

The V gene is TRBV7-9, the J gene TRBJ1-2; D is possibly TRBD1 (5 bases). Trimming removed 1 base from V and 5 bases from J, with 17 bases in between. CDR1 and CDR2 from the germline V gene are SEHNR and FQNEAQ (reference sequence). This CDR3 is built from 16 residues. The CDR3 protein is CASSLEVIERGYGYTF. In nucleotides, the CDR3 is TGTGCCAGCAGCTTAGAGGTCATAGAACGGGGGTATGGCTACACCTTC.

This clonotype has a handful of counts. The rearrangement uses TRBV11-1 and TRBJ2-2; no clear D gene. The length of the CDR3 is 15 residues. V gave up 3 bases and J gave up 1 base, with 9 bases separating them. Germline V lookup: CDR1 SGHAT, CDR2 FQDESV (reference sequence). CDR3 bases: TGTGCCAGCAGCTTGCGGAAAATGAACACCGGGGAGCTGTTTTTT. Its protein is CASSLRKMNTGELFF.

The genes are TRBV6-2 or TRBV6-3 and TRBJ2-2; 15 bases are a match to TRBD2. This CDR3 contains 18 residues. Germline V gene sequence: CDR1 MNHEY, CDR2 SVGEGT. V lost 2 bases to trimming and J lost 8 bases; unmatched junction nucleotides: 9. The CDR3 DNA reads TGTGCCAGCAGTTACGCGGGACTAGCGGGGGGCCCCTCGGGGGAGCTGTTTTTT. Protein: CASSYAGLAGGPSGELFF.

V usage is TRBV9 and J usage is TRBJ2-1; 7 bases are shared with TRBD1. CDR3 length equals 17 residues. Per the germline V gene, CDR1 is SGDLS and CDR2 is YYNGEE. With V trimmed by 3 bases and J by 9 bases, 18 bases remained unmatched. CDR3 nucleotides: TGTGCCAGCAGCGCAACCGCCGGGACAGCAGCTTCGGGTGAGCAGTTCTTC. As protein: CASSATAGTAASGEQFF.

The genes are TRBV5-1 and TRBJ2-1; 9 bases match TRBD2. With V trimmed by 1 base and J by 6 bases, 2 bases remained unmatched. The CDR3 has 14 residues. CDR1 and CDR2 (germline): SGHRS, YFSETQ. In DNA form, the CDR3 reads TGCGCCAGCAGCTTGTCTAGCGGGGCCAATGAGCAGTTCTTC. Translated: CASSLSSGANEQFF.

The J gene is TRBJ2-2, the V gene TRBV11-3; 8 nucleotides match TRBD1. CDR1 is SGHNT and CDR2 is YENEEA in the germline V gene. The CDR3 runs to 15 residues. V lost 3 bases and J lost 8; bases outside the gene matches: 8. The CDR3 DNA reads TGTGCCAGCAGCTTGTCTCGGGGGACAGGTGGGGAGCTGTTTTTT. This encodes CASSLSRGTGGELFF.

This clonotype has a handful of counts. The chain couples TRBV4-1 to TRBJ2-3, with D possibly being TRBD2 (6 bases). This CDR3 spans 16 amino acids. Germline values: CDR1 MGHRA, CDR2 YSYEKL. V was trimmed by 1 base and J by 7 bases, leaving 18 bases between them. The CDR3 DNA follows: TGCGCCAGCAGCCAAGGAGACGGGGGAGAAGGTTATACGCAGTATTTT. Encoded protein: CASSQGDGGEGYTQYF.

This rearrangement joins TRBV4-2 to TRBJ2-1; 7 bases map to TRBD1. The CDR3 is 14 residues long. Looked up from germline, CDR1 is LGHNA and CDR2 is YNFKEQ. The V gene end was trimmed by 0 bases and the J gene end by 10 bases; junction bases not matched to a gene: 6. The CDR3 here is CASSQERGPREQFF. In DNA, the CDR3 is TGTGCCAGCAGCCAAGAAAGGGGGCCTCGCGAGCAGTTCTTC.

The sample holds a few counts of this clonotype. The chain employs TRBV20-1 and TRBJ2-7; the D gene is possibly TRBD2 (5 bases). The CDR3 is 15 residues long. Trimming took 0 bases from V and 0 from J, leaving 12 bases between them. CDR1 and CDR2 (germline): DFQATT, SNEGSKA (reference sequence). This CDR3 reads CSAREVGGDSYEQYV. CDR3 DNA sequence: TGCAGTGCTAGAGAGGTAGGAGGTGACTCCTACGAGCAGTACGTC.

V is TRBV5-5 and J is TRBJ2-7, with D maybe TRBD2 (5 bases). The CDR3 covers 16 residues. Germline CDR1 SGHKS, CDR2 YYEKEE (reference sequence). Trimming pared 4 bases from V and 0 bases from J, leaving 17 bases between. In nucleotides, the CDR3 is TGTGCCAGCAGCCCCGAGGACTCCCTGAGCTCCTACGAGCAGTACTTC. This encodes CASSPEDSLSSYEQYF. The full variable domain, rest sourced from reference TRBV5-5 and TRBJ2-7, is DAGVTQSPTHLIKTRGQQVTLRCSPISGHKSVSWYQQVLGQGPQFIFQYYEKEERGRGNFPDRFSARQFPNYSSELNVNALLLGDSALYLCASSPEDSLSSYEQYFGPGTRLTVT.

This clonotype was counted only a few times. V is TRBV19 and J is TRBJ1-1, with D uncertain. The CDR3 spans 11 residues. Germline loops: CDR1 LNHDA, CDR2 SQIVND (reference sequence). Trimming took off 8 bases at V and 3 bases at J, with 7 bases between the two ends. The CDR3 coding sequence is TGTGCCAGTCGATGGGACACTGAAGCTTTCTTT. As protein: CASRWDTEAFF.

This clonotype was detected only a few times. The chain employs TRBV6-1 and TRBJ1-1, with unresolved D. The CDR3 is 13 amino acids. V lost 9 bases to trimming and J lost 6 bases, with 17 bases between them. Germline CDR1 MNHNS, CDR2 SASEGT. CDR3 sequence reads: CASRSEVLAEAFF. The CDR3 coding sequence is TGTGCCAGTCGGTCCGAGGTCTTGGCTGAAGCTTTCTTT.

The chain recombines TRBV6-6 with TRBJ1-2; tentative D call: TRBD1 (6 bases). The V end was cut by 2 bases, the J end by 5 bases, with 12 bases between. CDR1 and CDR2 from the germline V gene are MNHNY and SVGAGI (reference sequence). The CDR3 sequence is 14 residues long. CDR3 residues: CASSYPGQIYGYTF. In DNA form, the CDR3 reads TGTGCCAGCAGTTACCCTGGACAGATTTATGGCTACACCTTC.

This clonotype was counted a few times. Here the CDR3 DNA reads TGTGCTAGTGGTTTTGGGTTGACAGGGCGAACCGGGGAGCTGTTTTTT. This codes for CASGFGLTGRTGELFF. The chain uses TRBV12-5 and TRBJ2-2; 7 bases align to TRBD1. From germline, CDR1 is LGHNT and CDR2 FRNRAP. The J segment lost 5 bases and the V segment lost 3 bases, leaving 9 bases of the junction unmatched. The CDR3 covers 16 residues.

J is TRBJ1-1 and V is TRBV7-6; a weak D match, TRBD1 (6 bases). Trimming shortened V by 6 bases and J by 2 bases, and 19 bases separated the two germline ends. Germline V gene lookup returns CDR1 SGHVS and CDR2 FNYEAQ. CDR3 length: 16 residues. CDR3 residues: CASSLGGGGANTEAFF. CDR3 nucleotides: TGTGCCAGCAGTTTGGGGGGTGGGGGCGCAAACACTGAAGCTTTCTTT.

V usage is TRBV27 and J usage is TRBJ1-2, with a tentative D call TRBD1 (5 bases). Between the trimmed V and J ends, which lost 9 bases and 6 bases, there was a span of 11 bases. Germline CDR1 is MNHEY and CDR2 is SMNVEV (reference sequence). CDR3 length equals 11 residues. The CDR3 loop is CASSGSDGYTF. The CDR3 bases are TGTGCCAGTTCAGGGTCGGATGGCTACACCTTC.

Comment on this clonotype: Relative to the germline gene, one junction end is altered; a read error may explain this. The chain joins TRBV6-6 to TRBJ1-4, with D hard to call. CDR1 is MNHNY and CDR2 is SVGAGI in the germline V gene (reference sequence). The CDR3 loop spans 14 amino acids. The CDR3 coding sequence is TGTGTCAGCAGCCGACCCGCAACTAATGAAAAACTGTTTTTT. Translation: CVSSRPATNEKLFF.

V is TRBV6-5 and J is TRBJ2-2; the match to TRBD1 covers 11 bases. The length of the CDR3 is 15 residues. V lost 0 bases to trimming and J lost 9 bases; unmatched junction nucleotides: 3. The germline CDR1 and CDR2 sequences are MNHEY and SVGAGI. The CDR3 loop is CASSYSRTGGRELFF. The DNA of the CDR3 is TGTGCCAGCAGTTACTCCCGGACAGGGGGCCGGGAGCTGTTTTTT.

This clonotype was picked up many times. The junction and the germline gene differ at one end; a read error may be behind it. The rearrangement links TRBV7-7 to TRBJ2-1; 8 bases are shared with TRBD2. The CDR3 extends over 13 amino acids. CDR1 and CDR2 from the germline V gene are SSHAT and FNYEAQ (reference sequence). CDR3 region: CASSFSGGNEQFF. The CDR3, as DNA: TGTGCTAGCAGCTTTTCGGGGGGGAATGAGCAGTTCTTC.

This rearrangement joins TRBV10-3 to TRBJ1-2, with unresolved D. Germline lookup yields CDR1 ENHRY and CDR2 SYGVKD. The CDR3 totals 13 residues. V shed 6 bases and J shed 8 bases, with 16 bases lying between them. The CDR3 protein is CAIRSDGSRGYTF. The CDR3 nucleotides are TGTGCCATCAGGTCGGATGGCTCCCGCGGCTACACCTTC.

V and J are TRBV9 and TRBJ1-1; 7 bases match TRBD1. Germline CDR1 is SGDLS and CDR2 is YYNGEE. The CDR3 length is 15 residues. J was trimmed by 3 bases and V by 3 bases; bases with no gene match: 8. CDR3 sequence: CASSDQDDRDTEAFF. The CDR3, as DNA: TGTGCCAGCAGCGATCAAGACGACAGGGACACTGAAGCTTTCTTT. The whole variable domain, remainder taken from reference TRBV9 and TRBJ1-1, is DSGVTQTPKHLITATGQRVTLRCSPRSGDLSVYWYQQSLDQGLQFLIQYYNGEERAKGNILERFSAQQFPDLHSELNLSSLELGDSALYFCASSDQDDRDTEAFFGQGTRLTVV.

V usage is TRBV7-8 and J usage is TRBJ1-5, with D maybe TRBD1 (5 bases). From germline, CDR1 is SGHVS and CDR2 FQNEAQ. The CDR3 totals 13 residues. V gave up 5 bases and J gave up 7 bases, with 12 bases separating them. This CDR3 reads CASSPVGVQPQHF. The CDR3 coding sequence is TGTGCCAGCAGCCCGGTAGGGGTACAGCCCCAGCATTTT.

There are a few counts of this clonotype. This chain joins TRBV2 and TRBJ1-1; 7 positions match TRBD1. The V gene's germline CDR1 is SNHLY and CDR2 FYNNEI. The CDR3 extends over 12 amino acids. V shed 8 bases and J 4 bases; nucleotides not matched to a gene: 4. Here the CDR3 DNA reads TGTGCCAGCTACAGGGGAAGCACTGAAGCTTTCTTT. Encoded protein: CASYRGSTEAFF.

The V and J genes are TRBV7-6 and TRBJ2-7, with 9 bases fitting TRBD1. Germline V CDR1 and CDR2: SGHVS, FNYEAQ. The V gene end was trimmed by 4 bases and the J gene end by 6 bases; junction bases not matched to a gene: 10. This CDR3 has 15 residues. CDR3 region: CASSSPGTGTAEQYF. Written as DNA, the CDR3 is TGTGCCAGCAGCTCCCCCGGGACAGGGACGGCCGAGCAGTACTTC.

The V and J genes are TRBV6-6 and TRBJ2-1, with D possibly TRBD2 on 6 matching bases. This CDR3 spans 16 amino acids. V lost 7 bases to trimming and J lost 8 bases, with 24 bases between them. Germline CDR1 is MNHNY and CDR2 is SVGAGI (reference sequence). This chain's CDR3 is CASTQRSPRGYDEQFF. In DNA, the CDR3 is TGTGCCAGCACTCAACGGTCGCCACGGGGGTACGATGAGCAGTTCTTC.